Listed below are T cell receptor beta chains from one sample, sequenced in a study of T cell responses to AZD1222 COVID-19 vaccine. Method: immunoSEQ multiplex PCR; TCRdb's copy keeps in-frame clones and lacks some. The sample consists of 110,000 to 150,000 clones, more than 85% of them appearing once. The sequencing used peripheral blood, collected on day 0 of AZD1222 vaccination. The receptor set was obtained from an adult in good health. CDR3s leave out the opening cysteine and the closing phenylalanine or tryptophan. The order of the fields is CDR3 protein, clone size, CDR3 length, V gene. The listing skips clone size in some rows; elsewhere it reads once, few, many or a size class.

ASSLNPAGQETQY | . | 13 | TRBV7-2
ASSYLREGANTEAF | . | 14 | TRBV28
ASSGGREYQETQY | . | 13 | TRBV9
ASSLGRYEQY | once | 10 | TRBV28
ASSLGGTGGREKLF | . | 14 | TRBV28
ASSLTGNTEAF | . | 11 | TRBV4-3
ASTENTIEDRGEQF | . | 14 | TRBV27
ASSEGGERGNQPQH | . | 14 | TRBV9
ATSPRVPDTQY | . | 11 | TRBV15
ASSSLAGVMSNEQF | . | 14 | TRBV7-9
ASSERDRTWYGYT | . | 13 | TRBV9
ASSFTGTVITSAEAF | once | 15 | TRBV7-2
ASSYEREPNTGELF | . | 14 | TRBV6-5
ASRKLTIEAF | . | 10 | TRBV28
ASSITRSRSGANVLT | . | 15 | TRBV7-2